This TCR beta chain was identified in a study of cytomegalovirus exposure and HLA in healthy donors. Study observations and caveats: Reports showed the classifier diagnosing cytomegalovirus status with high specificity and sensitivity. According to a later analysis, donors in an Asian-associated ancestry cluster reportedly had fewer N-insertions than the approximately 730-donor mean.

J was trimmed by 5 bases and V by 3 bases; bases with no gene match: 4. The CDR3 runs 14 residues. Germline values: CDR1 LNHNV, CDR2 YYDKDF (reference sequence). The PCR had 60 Vbeta and 13 Jbeta primers. Clones were read by immunoSEQ multiplex PCR, and TCRdb kept only the in-frame ones, dropping some. The sample lists some 120,000 clones; about 78% were seen once. With respect to this clone: Its specificity is unknown.

The source material was PBMCs. The chain employs TRBV15 and TRBJ2-5; 9 bases agree with TRBD1. This TCR was sampled from a woman in her thirties or forties in good health and CMV-seropositive. CDR3 sequence reads: CATSRDRGAETQYF. In DNA, the CDR3 is TGTGCCACCAGCAGGGACAGGGGAGCGGAGACCCAGTACTTC.